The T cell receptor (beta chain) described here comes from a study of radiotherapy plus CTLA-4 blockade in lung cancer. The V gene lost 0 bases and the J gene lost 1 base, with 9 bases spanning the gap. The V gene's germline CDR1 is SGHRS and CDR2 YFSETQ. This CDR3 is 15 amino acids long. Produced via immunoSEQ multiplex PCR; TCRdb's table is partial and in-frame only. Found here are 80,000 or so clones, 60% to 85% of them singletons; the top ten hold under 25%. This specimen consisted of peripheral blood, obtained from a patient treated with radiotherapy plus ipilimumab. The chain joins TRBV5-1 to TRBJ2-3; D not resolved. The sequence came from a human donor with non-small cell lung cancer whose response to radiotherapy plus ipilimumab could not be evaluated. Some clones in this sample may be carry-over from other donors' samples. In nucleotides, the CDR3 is TGCGCCAGCAGCTTGGTTCGGGTCGGCACAGATACGCAGTATTTT. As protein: CASSLVRVGTDTQYF.